The sequence of this TCR beta chain was determined in a study of blood T cell repertoires in COVID-19. Study context: The samples span acute and convalescent COVID-19 from the United States, Italy and Spain.

Original processing methods: Estimated nucleated cell counts came from reference gene primer amplification. Profiled with immunoSEQ multiplex PCR; TCRdb holds only in-frame clones, not every one. V and J calls and clone size follow that table, whereas D and trimming were derived from the DNA. The sample holds 200,000 or so clones, about 87% seen once. Germline V CDR1 and CDR2: SGHTA, FQGNSA. The CDR3 has 15 residues. Trimming removed 4 bases at V and 8 bases at J, with 17 bases between. The sample taken for sequencing was peripheral blood. This clonotype was obtained from a man in his sixties or seventies with acute or convalescent COVID-19. This sequence joins TRBV7-2 and TRBJ1-4, with D perhaps TRBD1 (5 bases). The CDR3 reads CASSSGTLSGEKLFF. CDR3 in DNA: TGTGCCAGCAGCTCCGGGACTTTGAGTGGAGAAAAACTGTTTTTT. Looking up the rest from reference TRBV7-2 and TRBJ1-4 gives the full variable domain: GAGVSQSPSNKVTEKGKDVELRCDPISGHTALYWYRQSLGQGLEFLIYFQGNSAPDKSGLPSDRFSAERTGGSVSTLTIQRTQQEDSAVYLCASSSGTLSGEKLFFGSGTQLSVL.